The clone carrying this T cell receptor (beta chain) has a single count. This entry belongs to a study of blood T cell repertoires in COVID-19. Study overall: Samples representing acute and convalescent COVID-19 were sourced from the United States, Italy and Spain.

Original handling: Estimated nucleated cell counts came from reference gene primer amplification. TCRdb's copy holds only in-frame clones and misses some; the assay was immunoSEQ multiplex PCR. That table supplies the V and J calls and clone size; D and trimming were determined from the DNA. The sample lists about 92,000 clones; 60% to 85% were seen once. The CDR3 has 15 residues. The V gene's germline CDR1 is SGHTA and CDR2 FQGNSA. The germline V and J ends were trimmed by 1 base and 5 bases, with 14 bases remaining between them. This TCR came from a man in his forties or fifties who had recovered from COVID-19. This sequence joins TRBV7-2 and TRBJ2-5; possibly TRBD1 for D (6 bases). The sequenced sample consisted of peripheral blood. The CDR3 DNA follows: TGTGCCAGCAGCTTAGTAGGGACAAACGGCGAGACCCAGTACTTC. Its protein is CASSLVGTNGETQYF.